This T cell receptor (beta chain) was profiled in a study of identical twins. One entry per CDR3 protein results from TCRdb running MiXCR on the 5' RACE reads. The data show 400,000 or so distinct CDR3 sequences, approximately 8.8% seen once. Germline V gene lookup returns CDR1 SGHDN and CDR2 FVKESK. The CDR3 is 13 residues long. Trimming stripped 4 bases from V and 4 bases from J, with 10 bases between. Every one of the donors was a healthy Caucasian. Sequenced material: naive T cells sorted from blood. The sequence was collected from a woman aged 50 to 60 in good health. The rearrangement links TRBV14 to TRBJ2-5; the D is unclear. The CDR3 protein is CASSLMTLETQYF. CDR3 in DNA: TGTGCCAGCAGCCTCATGACTCTAGAGACCCAGTACTTC.